In its sample, the clone carrying this T cell receptor (beta chain) was seen a few times. What it recognizes is unknown. The sample belongs to a study of PD-1 blockade in classical Hodgkin lymphoma. About the research overall: A 3 mg/kg intravenous dose of nivolumab was received by patients every 2 weeks. Findings of the study overall: Significantly greater TCR diversity emerged by C4D1 in CD4+ cells but not CD8+ cells. Diminished baseline TCR diversity has been reported in newly diagnosed patients relative to healthy donors.

Germline lookup yields CDR1 SGHRS and CDR2 YFSETQ. CDR3 length equals 15 residues. V gave up 1 base and J gave up 9 bases, with 14 bases separating them. Using immunoSEQ multiplex PCR, the repertoire was profiled, and TCRdb retains in-frame clones only, with some absent. The sample shows about 93,000 clones, approximately 78% of them seen only once. Time point indicated: cycle 4 day 1 (C4D1), after five to seven weeks of nivolumab. Autologous stem cell transplantation was followed by relapse in every patient, and brentuximab vedotin exposure varied. Material: peripheral blood mononuclear cells (PBMCs), obtained before the fourth cycle of nivolumab. The chain joins TRBV5-1 to TRBJ1-6; D is uncertain. The sequence was obtained from a human donor with classical Hodgkin lymphoma. The CDR3 is CASSLTSLRLSPLHF. CDR3 in DNA: TGCGCCAGCAGCTTGACATCCCTTCGACTTTCACCCCTCCACTTT.